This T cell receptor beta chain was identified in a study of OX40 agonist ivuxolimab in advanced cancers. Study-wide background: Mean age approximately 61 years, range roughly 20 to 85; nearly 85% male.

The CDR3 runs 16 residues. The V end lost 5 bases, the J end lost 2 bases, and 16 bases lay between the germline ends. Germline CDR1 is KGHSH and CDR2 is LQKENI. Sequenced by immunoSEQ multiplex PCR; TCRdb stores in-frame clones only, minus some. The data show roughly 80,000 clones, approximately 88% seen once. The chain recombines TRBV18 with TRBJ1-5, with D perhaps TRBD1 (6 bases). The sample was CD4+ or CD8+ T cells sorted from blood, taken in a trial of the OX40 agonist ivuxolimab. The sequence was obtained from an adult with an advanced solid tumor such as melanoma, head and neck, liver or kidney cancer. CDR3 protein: CASSSVQGRGNQPQHF. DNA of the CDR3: TGTGCCAGCTCATCGGTACAGGGCCGGGGCAATCAGCCCCAGCATTTT.